This TCR beta chain was obtained from a study of T cells in Graves' hyperthyroidism and ophthalmopathy. Regarding the study as a whole: A model built on 13 V-J features separated ophthalmopathy from stable hyperthyroidism.

V lost 3 bases, J lost 5 bases, and 7 bases stayed unmatched. CDR1 and CDR2 from the germline V gene are SEHNR and FQNEAQ (reference sequence). There are 15 residues in the CDR3. This clonotype was counted only a few times. Its specificity is unknown. TCR beta CDR3 regions were amplified from RNA transcripts. The HTBI set primed first-round TCR CDR3 RT-PCR. TCRdb used MiXCR to reprocess the multiplex PCR reads, holding one entry per CDR3 protein. The data show over 700,000 distinct CDR3 sequences, around 39% seen once. The source is a man aged 18 to 29 with Graves' hyperthyroidism. Specimen: blood. The V gene is TRBV7-9, the J gene TRBJ1-2; 9 bases map to TRBD1. This chain's CDR3 is CASSFPGQGKYGYTF. The CDR3 DNA follows: TGTGCCAGCAGCTTTCCGGGACAGGGAAAATATGGCTACACCTTC.